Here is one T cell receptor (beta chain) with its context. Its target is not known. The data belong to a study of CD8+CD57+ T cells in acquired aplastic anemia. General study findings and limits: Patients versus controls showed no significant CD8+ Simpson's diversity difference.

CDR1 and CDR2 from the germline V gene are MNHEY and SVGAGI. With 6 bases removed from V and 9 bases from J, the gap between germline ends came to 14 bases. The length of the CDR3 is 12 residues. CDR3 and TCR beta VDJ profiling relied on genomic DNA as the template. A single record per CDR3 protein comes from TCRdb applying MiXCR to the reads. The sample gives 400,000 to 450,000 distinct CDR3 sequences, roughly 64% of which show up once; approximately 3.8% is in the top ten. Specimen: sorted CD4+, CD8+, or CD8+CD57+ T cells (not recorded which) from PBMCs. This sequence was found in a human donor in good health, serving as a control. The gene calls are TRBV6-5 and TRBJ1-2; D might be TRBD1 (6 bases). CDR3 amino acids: CASRTGTLSYTF. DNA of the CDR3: TGTGCCAGCAGAACCGGGACATTGAGCTACACCTTC.